This T cell receptor beta chain appears in the sequencing data of a study of T cells in Graves' hyperthyroidism and ophthalmopathy. The source material, RNA transcripts, was used to amplify TCR beta CDR3 regions. With the HTBI primer set, the TCR CDR3 went through a first round of RT-PCR. One entry per CDR3 protein, called by TCRdb with MiXCR from the multiplex PCR reads. The sample lists 400,000 to 550,000 distinct CDR3 sequences, approximately 25% occurring once. Study results and caveats: The model made its ophthalmopathy prediction, and onset followed a median about 6.8 months later.

Deletions cut 5 bases from V and 2 bases from J, with 10 bases between. The CDR3 extends over 13 amino acids. The V gene's germline CDR1 is DFQATT and CDR2 SNEGSKA (reference sequence). Reasons for excluding patients were uncontrolled infection, other autoimmune disease, pregnancy or lactation. This clonotype was detected ten times or more. Its target is unknown. J is TRBJ1-5 and V is TRBV20-1, with D possibly matching TRBD1 (6 bases). The clonotype originates from a woman in her 30s with Graves' ophthalmopathy. Sequencing was performed on blood. The CDR3: CSAQGTGNQPQHF. In DNA, the CDR3 is TGCAGTGCTCAGGGGACGGGCAATCAGCCCCAGCATTTT.